Presented here are 7 T cell receptor beta chains from one specimen sequenced in a study of blood T cell repertoires in COVID-19. TCRdb keeps only in-frame clones here, not all; method: immunoSEQ multiplex PCR. The sample lists more than 250,000 clones, roughly 86% occurring once. The sequenced sample was peripheral blood. The receptors here all came from a human donor in a cohort sampled during active COVID-19.

This clone was seen many times. The V call is TRBV6-2 or TRBV6-3, the J call TRBJ1-5, with TRBD1 matching over 8 bases. Germline trimming cut 5 bases from V and 4 bases from J; bases unmatched to any gene: 7. CDR3 length equals 15 residues. The germline V gene has CDR1 MNHEY and CDR2 SVGEGT. In DNA form, the CDR3 reads TGTGCCAGCAGTGGGGCAACAGGGGGGAATCAGCCCCAGCATTTT. As protein: CASSGATGGNQPQHF.

A single count supports this clone. The chain combines TRBV9 with TRBJ2-5; maybe TRBD2 (8 bases). This CDR3 is built from 15 residues. With 4 bases removed from V and 5 bases from J, the gap between germline ends came to 18 bases. The germline V gene has CDR1 SGDLS and CDR2 YYNGEE. The CDR3 region is CASSPQGTSWETQYF. CDR3 DNA: TGTGCCAGCAGCCCACAGGGGACTAGTTGGGAGACCCAGTACTTC.

V is TRBV30 and J is TRBJ2-7, with 9 nucleotides matching TRBD1. Trimming at V came to 2 bases and at J to 5 bases, leaving 4 bases not matched to a gene. CDR1 GTSNPN and CDR2 SVGIG come from the germline V gene (reference sequence). The CDR3 runs to 13 residues. The CDR3 DNA reads as TGTGCCTGGAGTCGGGACAGGGCCCACGAGCAGTACTTC. This codes for CAWSRDRAHEQYF.

The chain recombines TRBV11-1 with TRBJ2-7, with 12 nucleotides matching TRBD2. The CDR3 contains 16 residues. The germline CDR1 and CDR2 sequences are SGHAT and FQDESV (reference sequence). V was clipped by 5 bases and J by 0 bases; unmatched bases: 5. The CDR3 DNA reads as TGTGCCAGCAGCGTCGGACTAGCGGGAAGCTCCTACGAGCAGTACTTC. Its translation: CASSVGLAGSSYEQYF. The variable domain in full, with the rest retrieved from reference TRBV11-1 and TRBJ2-7, is EAEVAQSPRYKITEKSQAVAFWCDPISGHATLYWYRQILGQGPELLVQFQDESVVDDSQLPKDRFSAERLKGVDSTLKIQPAELGDSAMYLCASSVGLAGSSYEQYFGPGTRLTVT.

This chain links TRBV12-3 or TRBV12-4 with TRBJ2-1, with a weak D call TRBD1 (6 bases). The CDR3 length is 13 residues. V gave up 7 bases and J gave up 9 bases, with 16 bases separating them. CDR3 bases: TGTGCCAGCATCCTACAGGGTTCGGGTGAGCAGTTCTTC. Protein: CASILQGSGEQFF.

This sequence joins TRBV7-8 and TRBJ1-4, with D unresolved. CDR1 and CDR2 (germline): SGHVS, FQNEAQ. The CDR3 sequence is 15 residues long. V lost 5 bases and J lost 5, with 15 bases in between. CDR3 loop: CASSALGVLNEKLFF. The CDR3 bases are TGTGCCAGCAGCGCACTCGGGGTCTTGAATGAAAAACTGTTTTTT.

The chain carries TRBV7-3 and TRBJ2-5; TRBD2 might be the D (5 bases). The V end was cut by 1 base, the J end by 5 bases, with 17 bases between. The germline V gene has CDR1 SGHTA and CDR2 FQGTGA. The CDR3 length is 16 residues. CDR3 DNA: TGTGCCAGCAGCTTAAATTTCGACGCTAGCTCGGAGACCCAGTACTTC. Amino acids: CASSLNFDASSETQYF.